Below, 2 T cell receptor beta chains from the same sample are listed, as sequenced in a study of blood T cell repertoires in COVID-19. Some clones are missing from TCRdb's copy, which holds only in-frame ones; the method was immunoSEQ multiplex PCR. The data contain 55,000 to 90,000 clones, more than 75% of them singletons. The sequenced material came from peripheral blood. The receptor source for this set is a human donor in a cohort sampled during active COVID-19.

The V and J genes are TRBV7-3 and TRBJ2-1; TRBD2 aligns across 11 bases. Trimming removed 5 bases from V and 8 bases from J; junction bases left unmatched: 8. Germline loops: CDR1 SGHTA, CDR2 FQGTGA. The CDR3 is 15 amino acids. The CDR3 spells CASSQGSGGAYEQFF. DNA for the CDR3: TGTGCCAGCAGCCAAGGTAGCGGGGGGGCGTATGAGCAGTTCTTC.

The rearrangement uses TRBV5-1 and TRBJ2-5; D not certain. With 1 base removed from V and 0 bases from J, the gap between germline ends came to 7 bases. This CDR3 spans 14 amino acids. Germline-derived CDR1 and CDR2 are SGHRS and YFSETQ. In DNA form, the CDR3 reads TGCGCCAGCAGCTTGAGAAACTACCAAGAGACCCAGTACTTC. It translates to CASSLRNYQETQYF. The complete variable domain, with remaining parts taken from reference TRBV5-1 and TRBJ2-5, reads KAGVTQTPRYLIKTRGQQVTLSCSPISGHRSVSWYQQTPGQGLQFLFEYFSETQRNKGNFPGRFSGRQFSNSRSEMNVSTLELGDSALYLCASSLRNYQETQYFGPGTRLLVL.